These 23 T cell receptor beta chains were sequenced from one sample in a study of blood T cell repertoires in COVID-19. Some clones are missing from TCRdb's copy, which holds only in-frame ones; the method was immunoSEQ multiplex PCR. The table shows approximately 230,000 clones, with around 90% occurring only once. Sequences were obtained from PBMCs or T cells enriched from blood (not recorded which). These receptors were collected from a woman aged 45-65 years with acute COVID-19.

The gene calls are TRBV27 and TRBJ1-2; D might be TRBD1 (5 bases). Germline CDR1 and CDR2: MNHEY and SMNVEV (reference sequence). Trimming left V 0 bases short and J 2 bases short, with 10 bases between. The CDR3 extends over 15 amino acids. The CDR3 nucleotides read TGTGCCAGCAGTTTATCGGGGGGTATGAACTATGGCTACACCTTC. Encoded protein: CASSLSGGMNYGYTF.

This clone was seen a single time. The rearrangement links TRBV19 to TRBJ2-6, with TRBD1 matching 7 bases. CDR1 is LNHDA, CDR2 SQIVND, per germline (reference sequence). The CDR3 loop spans 20 amino acids. J lost 1 base, V lost 4 bases, and 16 bases had no gene match. The CDR3 is CASSSLPGTAVTSGANVLTF. For the CDR3, the DNA is TGTGCCAGTAGTAGCCTCCCCGGGACAGCAGTTACTTCTGGGGCCAACGTCCTGACTTTC.

The rearrangement joins TRBV5-4 to TRBJ2-7, with D tentatively TRBD1 (6 bases). V shed 0 bases and J shed 2 bases, with 9 bases lying between them. Germline CDR1 reads SGHNT; CDR2 reads YYREEE (reference sequence). The CDR3 contains 14 residues. The CDR3 is CASSLDRAPYEQYF. The DNA of the CDR3 is TGTGCCAGCAGCTTGGACAGGGCGCCCTACGAGCAGTACTTC.

This chain uses TRBV10-3 with TRBJ2-7; 7 bases map to TRBD2. The CDR3 runs to 14 residues. With 4 bases clipped from V and 0 bases from J, the junction kept 3 bases outside the gene matches. Germline CDR1 is ENHRY and CDR2 is SYGVKD. DNA of the CDR3: TGTGCCATCAGTGTAGGCGGGAGCTCCTACGAGCAGTACTTC. Translated, it gives CAISVGGSSYEQYF.

The chain links TRBV6-5 to TRBJ2-3, with D possibly being TRBD2 (5 bases). Trimming took off 8 bases at V and 2 bases at J, with 8 bases between the two ends. From germline, CDR1 is MNHEY and CDR2 SVGAGI. The CDR3 is 12 residues long. Here the CDR3 reads CASRLNTDTQYF. DNA for the CDR3: TGTGCCAGCCGACTAAACACAGATACGCAGTATTTT.

CDR3 region: CATSARSSGNEQFF. The CDR3 DNA reads TGTGCCACCAGTGCCCGAAGCTCAGGCAATGAGCAGTTCTTC. This chain joins TRBV24-1 and TRBJ2-1; the D is unclear. CDR1 is KGHDR, CDR2 SFDVKD, per germline. The CDR3 has 14 amino acids. V was clipped by 5 bases and J by 6 bases, with 13 bases between them.

The chain uses TRBV27 and TRBJ2-7, with D tentatively TRBD1 (6 bases). This CDR3 has 13 amino acids. V was cut by 3 bases and J by 5 bases, with 11 bases left in between. Germline CDR1 is MNHEY and CDR2 is SMNVEV (reference sequence). CDR3 protein: CASSFPGEHEQYF. The CDR3 region has the DNA TGTGCCAGCAGTTTCCCAGGGGAACACGAGCAGTACTTC.

This clone was recorded only once. The chain couples TRBV15 to TRBJ2-7; D might be TRBD2 (7 bases). The CDR3 has 16 amino acids. CDR1 and CDR2 from the germline V gene are LNHNV and YYDKDF (reference sequence). V was trimmed by 4 bases and J by 2 bases, leaving 18 bases between them. This chain's CDR3 is CATSTPWGGPTYEQYF. For the CDR3, the DNA is TGTGCCACCAGCACACCTTGGGGGGGCCCAACCTACGAGCAGTACTTC.

The chain has TRBV19 and TRBJ1-2; 7 nucleotides line up with TRBD1. V trimming: 3 bases; J trimming: 3 bases; junction bases outside the gene matches: 7. The CDR3 runs to 15 residues. The V gene's germline CDR1 is LNHDA and CDR2 SQIVND (reference sequence). The CDR3 protein is CASSIGGQPYYGYTF. CDR3 nucleotide sequence: TGTGCCAGTAGTATTGGGGGACAGCCCTACTATGGCTACACCTTC.

CDR3 in amino acids: CASSAGTGLSNTEAFF. The CDR3 nucleotides are TGTGCCAGCAGTGCCGGGACAGGTCTTTCTAACACTGAAGCTTTCTTT. The chain couples TRBV6-1 to TRBJ1-1, with 8 positions matching TRBD1. Losses at the gene ends were 4 bases for V and 2 bases for J; bases not matched to a gene: 9. Looked up from germline, CDR1 is MNHNS and CDR2 is SASEGT. This CDR3 spans 16 amino acids.

The chain is built from TRBV4-2 and TRBJ2-7; 8 bases align to TRBD2. Germline V CDR1 and CDR2: LGHNA, YNFKEQ. The CDR3 totals 16 residues. After removal of 1 base from V and 7 bases from J, the junction contained 12 bases not matched to a gene. The CDR3 DNA reads TGTGCCAGCAGCCAAGTGAGTACGGGAGGGCCGGTAGAGCAGTACTTC. Its protein product is CASSQVSTGGPVEQYF.

This chain uses TRBV7-2 with TRBJ2-7, with 9 bases identical to TRBD1. The CDR3 sequence is 13 residues long. V lost 4 bases, J lost 6 bases, and 4 bases stayed unmatched. The germline V gene encodes CDR1 SGHTA and CDR2 FQGNSA. The CDR3 coding sequence is TGTGCCAGCAGCTCCTTACAGGGGGCCGAGCAGTACTTC. It yields the protein CASSSLQGAEQYF.

The chain combines TRBV20-1 with TRBJ2-1, with 7 bases fitting TRBD2. Germline assignment: CDR1 DFQATT and CDR2 SNEGSKA (reference sequence). The CDR3 runs to 11 residues. This CDR3 reads CSLGREWGQFF. The CDR3 DNA is TGCAGCCTGGGGAGGGAATGGGGGCAGTTCTTC.

The CDR3 nucleotides read TGTGCCAGTAGTCCAGGGACAGTCGATCAGCCCCAGCATTTT. Translated: CASSPGTVDQPQHF. The gene calls are TRBV19 and TRBJ1-5; 7 bases line up with TRBD1. CDR3 length equals 14 residues. The germline V gene encodes CDR1 LNHDA and CDR2 SQIVND (reference sequence). Trimming cost V 5 bases and J 5 bases; bases outside gene matches: 6.

The CDR3 DNA follows: TGTGCCAGCAGTTTACGGGGGAATGAGCAGTTCTTC. Translating gives CASSLRGNEQFF. V gene TRBV28 combines with J gene TRBJ2-1, with a tentative D call TRBD2 (6 bases). Trimming removed 2 bases from V and 7 bases from J, with 6 bases in between. This CDR3 is 12 amino acids long. The germline V gene encodes CDR1 MDHEN and CDR2 SYDVKM.

This rearrangement joins TRBV12-3 or TRBV12-4 to TRBJ2-7; TRBD2 might be the D (5 bases). Between the trimmed V and J ends, which lost 3 bases and 0 bases, there was a span of 6 bases. CDR3 length: 13 amino acids. The CDR3 protein is CASSLGVSYEQYF. In DNA form, the CDR3 reads TGTGCCAGCAGTTTGGGAGTCTCCTACGAGCAGTACTTC.

This chain links TRBV19 with TRBJ2-7, with D possibly being TRBD1 (6 bases). Germline CDR1 LNHDA, CDR2 SQIVND (reference sequence). CDR3 length: 16 residues. V dropped 5 bases and J dropped 5 bases, with 22 bases sitting between them. CDR3 protein: CASSRGGARQRNEQYF. The CDR3 DNA follows: TGTGCCAGTAGTCGAGGGGGAGCTCGGCAGAGGAACGAGCAGTACTTC.

The J gene is TRBJ2-1, the V gene TRBV28; TRBD1 matches at 7 bases. Per the germline V gene, CDR1 is MDHEN and CDR2 is SYDVKM. This CDR3 is built from 14 residues. Unmatched junction bases numbered 1, after V lost 2 bases and J lost 3 bases. CDR3 residues: CASSLGTDYNEQFF. CDR3 coding DNA: TGTGCCAGCAGTTTAGGGACAGACTACAATGAGCAGTTCTTC.

As concerns this clone: Other DNA sequences in this specimen translate into the identical CDR3. The chain has TRBV5-4 and TRBJ2-3; 9 bases fit TRBD2. In germline, CDR1 is SGHNT, CDR2 YYREEE (reference sequence). Losses at the gene ends were 4 bases for V and 5 bases for J; bases not matched to a gene: 5. This CDR3 is built from 14 residues. The CDR3 loop reads CASSLGLAQDTQYF. CDR3 DNA: TGTGCCAGCAGCCTGGGACTAGCACAAGATACGCAGTATTTT.

This chain uses TRBV5-1 with TRBJ2-3; D not certain. Germline assignment: CDR1 SGHRS and CDR2 YFSETQ. This CDR3 contains 13 residues. V dropped 2 bases and J dropped 2 bases, with 6 bases sitting between them. This chain's CDR3 is CASSFADTDTQYF. CDR3 DNA sequence: TGCGCCAGCAGCTTCGCAGACACAGATACGCAGTATTTT.

The genes are TRBV9 and TRBJ2-5; D perhaps matches TRBD2 (5 bases). The CDR3 runs 12 residues. Per germline, CDR1 SGDLS and CDR2 YYNGEE. V lost 2 bases and J lost 7, with 9 bases in between. DNA for the CDR3: TGTGCCAGCAGCGTTCCACGGGGGACCCAGTACTTC. Its translation: CASSVPRGTQYF.

The V and J genes are TRBV28 and TRBJ1-1; TRBD1 matches at 10 bases. CDR3 length equals 16 residues. CDR1 is MDHEN and CDR2 is SYDVKM in the germline V gene. The ends lost 4 bases at V and 4 bases at J; junction bases unmatched: 9. The DNA for the CDR3 is TGTGCCAGCAGTTCGCCCCGGACAGGGGGGTTCACTGAAGCTTTCTTT. This sequence encodes CASSSPRTGGFTEAFF.

The chain couples TRBV14 to TRBJ1-2; perhaps TRBD1 as D (6 bases). Per germline, CDR1 SGHDN and CDR2 FVKESK. The length of the CDR3 is 14 residues. The V and J ends lost 4 bases and 7 bases respectively, with 16 bases between them. CDR3 sequence (DNA): TGTGCCAGCAGCCGGGGACATATCCCCCCTGGCTACACCTTC. Translation gives CASSRGHIPPGYTF.